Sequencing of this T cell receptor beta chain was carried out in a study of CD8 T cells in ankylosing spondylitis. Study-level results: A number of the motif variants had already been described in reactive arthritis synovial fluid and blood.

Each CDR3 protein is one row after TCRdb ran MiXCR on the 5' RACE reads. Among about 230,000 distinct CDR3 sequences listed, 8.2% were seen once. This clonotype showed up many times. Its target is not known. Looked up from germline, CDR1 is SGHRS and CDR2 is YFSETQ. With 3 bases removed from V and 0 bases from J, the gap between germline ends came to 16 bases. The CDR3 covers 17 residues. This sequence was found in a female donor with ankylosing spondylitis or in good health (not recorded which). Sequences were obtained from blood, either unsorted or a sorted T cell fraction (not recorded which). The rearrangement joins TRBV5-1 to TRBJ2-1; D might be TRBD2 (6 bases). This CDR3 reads CASSSMGGIISYNEQFF. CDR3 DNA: TGCGCCAGCAGCTCCATGGGCGGGATCATCTCCTACAATGAGCAGTTCTTC.